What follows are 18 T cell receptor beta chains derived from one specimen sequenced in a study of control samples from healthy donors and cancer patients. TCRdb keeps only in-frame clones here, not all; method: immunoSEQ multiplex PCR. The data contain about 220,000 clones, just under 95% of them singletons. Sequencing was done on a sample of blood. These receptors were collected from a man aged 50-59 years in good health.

The CDR3 spells CASSQETGYGNTIYF. The CDR3 DNA reads TGCGCCAGCAGCCAAGAAACAGGGTACGGAAACACCATATATTTT. This chain uses TRBV4-3 with TRBJ1-3; the D gene is possibly TRBD1 (6 bases). Germline V CDR1 and CDR2: LGHNA, YSLEER. V shed 0 bases and J shed 4 bases, with 10 bases lying between them. This CDR3 is built from 15 residues.

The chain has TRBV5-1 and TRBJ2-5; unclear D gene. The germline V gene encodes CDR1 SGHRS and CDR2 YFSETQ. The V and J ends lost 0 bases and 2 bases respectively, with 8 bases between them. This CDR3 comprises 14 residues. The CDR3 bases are TGCGCCAGCAGCTTGGGGCGTCTACAAGAGACCCAGTACTTC. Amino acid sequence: CASSLGRLQETQYF.

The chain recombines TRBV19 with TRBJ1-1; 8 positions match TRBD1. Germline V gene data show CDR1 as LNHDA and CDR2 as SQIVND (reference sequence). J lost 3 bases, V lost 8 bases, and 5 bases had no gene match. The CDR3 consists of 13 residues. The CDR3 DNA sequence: TGTGCCAGTGCCGACAGGGGAGACACTGAAGCTTTCTTT. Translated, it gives CASADRGDTEAFF. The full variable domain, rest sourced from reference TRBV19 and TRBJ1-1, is DGGITQSPKYLFRKEGQNVTLSCEQNLNHDAMYWYRQDPGQGLRLIYYSQIVNDFQKGDIAEGYSVSREKKESFPLTVTSAQKNPTAFYLCASADRGDTEAFFGQGTRLTVV.

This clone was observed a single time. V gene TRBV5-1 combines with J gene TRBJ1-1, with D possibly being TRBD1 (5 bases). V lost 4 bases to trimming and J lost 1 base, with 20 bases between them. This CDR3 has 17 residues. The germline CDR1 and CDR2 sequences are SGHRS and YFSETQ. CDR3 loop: CASSPMGRQFSNTEAFF. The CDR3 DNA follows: TGCGCCAGCAGCCCAATGGGAAGACAGTTTTCGAACACTGAAGCTTTCTTT.

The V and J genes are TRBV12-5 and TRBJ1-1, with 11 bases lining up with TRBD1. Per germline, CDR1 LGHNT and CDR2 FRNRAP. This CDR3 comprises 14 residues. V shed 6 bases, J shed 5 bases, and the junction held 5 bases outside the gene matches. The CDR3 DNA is TGTGCTAGTGGAATGGGGACAGGGGGGACTGAAGCTTTCTTT. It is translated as CASGMGTGGTEAFF.

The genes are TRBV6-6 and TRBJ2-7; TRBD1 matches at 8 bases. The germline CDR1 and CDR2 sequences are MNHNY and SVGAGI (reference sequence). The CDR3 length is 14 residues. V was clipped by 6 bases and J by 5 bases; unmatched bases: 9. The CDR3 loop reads CASRPGQGRNEQYF. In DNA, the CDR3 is TGTGCCAGCAGGCCAGGACAGGGAAGAAACGAGCAGTACTTC.

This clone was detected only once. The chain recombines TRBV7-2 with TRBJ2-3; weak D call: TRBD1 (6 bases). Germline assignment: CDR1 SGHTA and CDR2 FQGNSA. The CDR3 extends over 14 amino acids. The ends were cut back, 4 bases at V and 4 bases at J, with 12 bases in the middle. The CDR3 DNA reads TGTGCCAGCAGCTCATGGACAGATTCAGATACGCAGTATTTT. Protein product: CASSSWTDSDTQYF.

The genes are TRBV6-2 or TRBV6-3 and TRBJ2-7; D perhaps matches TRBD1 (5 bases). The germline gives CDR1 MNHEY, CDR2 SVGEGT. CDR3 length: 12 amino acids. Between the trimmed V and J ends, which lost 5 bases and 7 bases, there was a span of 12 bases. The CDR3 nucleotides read TGTGCCAGCAGTCGGACACCCATGGAGCAGTACTTC. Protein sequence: CASSRTPMEQYF.

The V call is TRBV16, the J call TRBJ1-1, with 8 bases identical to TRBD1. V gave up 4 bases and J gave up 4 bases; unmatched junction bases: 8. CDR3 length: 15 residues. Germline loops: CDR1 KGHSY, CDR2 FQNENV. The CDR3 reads CASSREGQGVTEAFF. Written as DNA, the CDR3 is TGTGCCAGCAGCCGAGAAGGACAGGGAGTCACTGAAGCTTTCTTT. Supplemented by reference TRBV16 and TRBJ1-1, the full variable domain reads GEEVAQTPKHLVRGEGQKAKLYCAPIKGHSYVFWYQQVLKNEFKFLISFQNENVFDETGMPKERFSAKCLPNSPCSLEIQATKLEDSAVYFCASSREGQGVTEAFFGQGTRLTVV.

The CDR3 bases are TGTGCCAGCAGCCTAGGGATCTCTGGGGCCAACGTCCTGACTTTC. It specifies CASSLGISGANVLTF. The chain recombines TRBV11-2 with TRBJ2-6; D ambiguous. V was cut by 5 bases and J by 0 bases, with 8 bases left in between. The CDR3 consists of 15 residues. In germline, CDR1 is SGHAT, CDR2 FQNNGV.

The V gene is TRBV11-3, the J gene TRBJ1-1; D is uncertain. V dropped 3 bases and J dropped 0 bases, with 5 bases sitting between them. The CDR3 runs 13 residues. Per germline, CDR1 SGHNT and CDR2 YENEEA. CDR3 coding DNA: TGTGCCAGCAGCTTTCAGGTGAACACTGAAGCTTTCTTT. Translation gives CASSFQVNTEAFF.

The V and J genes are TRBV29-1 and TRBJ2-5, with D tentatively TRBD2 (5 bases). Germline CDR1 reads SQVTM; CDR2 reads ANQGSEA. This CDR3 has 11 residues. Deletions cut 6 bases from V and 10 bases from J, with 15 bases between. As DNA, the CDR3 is TGCAGCGTGACCCCTCAGGAGGACCAGTACTTC. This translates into CSVTPQEDQYF.

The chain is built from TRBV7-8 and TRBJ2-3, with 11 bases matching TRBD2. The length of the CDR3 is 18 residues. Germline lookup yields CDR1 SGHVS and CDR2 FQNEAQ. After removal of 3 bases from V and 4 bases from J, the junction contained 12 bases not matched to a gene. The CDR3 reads CASSFSGGASHRSDTQYF. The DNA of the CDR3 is TGTGCCAGCAGCTTTAGCGGGGGGGCGAGTCATAGGTCAGATACGCAGTATTTT. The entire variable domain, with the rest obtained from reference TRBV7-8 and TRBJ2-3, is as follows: GAGVSQSPRYKVAKRGQDVALRCDPISGHVSLFWYQQALGQGPEFLTYFQNEAQLDKSGLPSDRFFAERPEGSVSTLKIQRTQQEDSAVYLCASSFSGGASHRSDTQYFGPGTRLTVL.

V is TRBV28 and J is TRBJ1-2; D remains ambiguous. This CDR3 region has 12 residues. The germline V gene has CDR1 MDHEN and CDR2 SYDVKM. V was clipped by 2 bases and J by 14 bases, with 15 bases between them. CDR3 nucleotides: TGTGCCAGCAGTTTAATTGGCTACTCGGGGACCTTC. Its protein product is CASSLIGYSGTF.

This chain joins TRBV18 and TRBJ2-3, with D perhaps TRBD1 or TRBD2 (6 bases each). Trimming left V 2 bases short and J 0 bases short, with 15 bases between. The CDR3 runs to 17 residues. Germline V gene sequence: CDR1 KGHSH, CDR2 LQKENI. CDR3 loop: CASSPNYGGLSTDTQYF. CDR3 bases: TGTGCCAGCTCACCAAATTACGGGGGCCTTAGCACAGATACGCAGTATTTT.

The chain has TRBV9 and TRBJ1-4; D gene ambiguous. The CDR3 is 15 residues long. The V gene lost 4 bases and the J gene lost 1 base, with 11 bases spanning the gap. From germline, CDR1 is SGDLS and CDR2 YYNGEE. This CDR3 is CASSPPGGTNEKLFF. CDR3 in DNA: TGTGCCAGCAGCCCCCCCGGAGGAACTAATGAAAAACTGTTTTTT.

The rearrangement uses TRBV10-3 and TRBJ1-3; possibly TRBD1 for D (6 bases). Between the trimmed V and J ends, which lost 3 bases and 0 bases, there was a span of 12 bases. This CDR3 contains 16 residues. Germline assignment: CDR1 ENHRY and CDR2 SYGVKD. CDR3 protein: CAISEYDRFSGNTIYF. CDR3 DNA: TGTGCCATCAGTGAATATGACAGGTTCTCTGGAAACACCATATATTTT.

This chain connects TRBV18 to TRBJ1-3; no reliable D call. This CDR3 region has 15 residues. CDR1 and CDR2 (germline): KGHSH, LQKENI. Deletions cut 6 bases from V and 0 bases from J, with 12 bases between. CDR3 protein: CASSQSPDSGNTIYF. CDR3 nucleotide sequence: TGTGCCAGCTCTCAAAGTCCCGACTCTGGAAACACCATATATTTT. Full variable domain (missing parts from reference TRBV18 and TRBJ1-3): NAGVMQNPRHLVRRRGQEARLRCSPMKGHSHVYWYRQLPEEGLKFMVYLQKENIIDESGMPKERFSAEFPKEGPSILRIQQVVRGDSAAYFCASSQSPDSGNTIYFGEGSWLTVV.